The TCR beta chain described here comes from a study of blood T cell repertoires in COVID-19. Cohort allocation depended upon clinical history that participants reported. The length of the CDR3 is 15 residues. J gave up 5 bases and V 3 bases, and 4 bases lay outside the gene matches. The germline gives CDR1 WNHNN, CDR2 SYGVQD (reference sequence). Using immunoSEQ multiplex PCR, the repertoire was profiled, and TCRdb retains in-frame clones only, with some absent. This table holds about 130,000 clones, 70% to 90% found once. This receptor was identified in a woman aged 50 to 60 who had recovered from COVID-19. The chain couples TRBV10-1 to TRBJ2-5; 12 bases map to TRBD2. Sequencing was performed on PBMCs or T cells enriched from blood (not recorded which). CDR3 loop: CASSDPTSGGETQYF. The CDR3 nucleotides are TGCGCCAGCAGTGATCCGACTAGCGGGGGTGAGACCCAGTACTTC.